The rows below give T cell receptor beta chains drawn from one sample of a study of cytomegalovirus exposure and HLA in healthy donors. Assay: immunoSEQ multiplex PCR; the TCRdb copy retains only in-frame clones and omits some. The sample holds 95,000 to 150,000 clones, over 70% seen once. The specimen sequenced was PBMCs. The receptor source for this set is a woman in her forties in good health and CMV-seronegative. CDR3s include the opening cysteine and the closing phenylalanine or tryptophan. Each record gives: D gene, V gene, clone size, J gene, CDR3 protein, CDR3 DNA. D genes are given only for firm matches. For some rows the clone size is stated as once, few or many, or as a class when expanded; others skip it.

D: TRBD1; V: TRBV12-5; size: NA; J: TRBJ1-2; CDR3: CASGLGTGFNGYTF; DNA: TGTGCTAGTGGCCTAGGGACAGGGTTCAATGGCTACACCTTC
D: NA; V: TRBV11-2; size: NA; J: TRBJ1-3; CDR3: CASSPRGASGNTIYF; DNA: TGTGCCAGCAGCCCCCGCGGGGCCTCTGGAAACACCATATATTTT
D: TRBD2; V: TRBV4-3; size: NA; J: TRBJ2-2; CDR3: CASSRSSGENTGELFF; DNA: TGCGCCAGCAGCCGATCTAGCGGGGAGAACACCGGGGAGCTGTTTTTT
D: NA; V: TRBV27; size: NA; J: TRBJ1-2; CDR3: CASSLSSAVNYGYTF; DNA: TGTGCCAGCAGTTTATCGTCCGCAGTTAACTATGGCTACACCTTC
D: NA; V: TRBV28; size: NA; J: TRBJ2-2; CDR3: CASSSQGGGTGELFF; DNA: TGTGCCAGCAGTTCACAGGGCGGTGGCACCGGGGAGCTGTTTTTT
D: TRBD2; V: TRBV7-6; size: NA; J: TRBJ2-1; CDR3: CASSLRGREGYEQFF; DNA: TGTGCCAGCAGCTTACGGGGACGGGAGGGTTATGAGCAGTTCTTC
D: NA; V: TRBV11-2; size: NA; J: TRBJ1-1; CDR3: CASSLPGGRGNTEAFF; DNA: TGTGCCAGCAGCCTGCCGGGGGGCAGGGGGAACACTGAAGCTTTCTTT
D: NA; V: TRBV5-6; size: once; J: TRBJ2-3; CDR3: CASRRGTDTQYF; DNA: TGTGCCAGCCGTCGGGGCACAGATACGCAGTATTTT
D: NA; V: TRBV21-1; size: NA; J: TRBJ2-2; CDR3: CASPIPHSGGGNTGELFF; DNA: TGTGCCAGCCCCATCCCCCACAGTGGGGGAGGGAACACCGGGGAGCTGTTTTTT
D: NA; V: TRBV5-1; size: NA; J: TRBJ1-1; CDR3: CASSLATGDVVTEAFF; DNA: TGCGCCAGCAGCTTGGCCACGGGGGACGTGGTCACTGAAGCTTTCTTT
D: NA; V: TRBV4-1; size: NA; J: TRBJ2-1; CDR3: CASSEVDILSYNEQFF; DNA: TGCGCCAGCAGCGAAGTTGACATACTCTCCTACAATGAGCAGTTCTTC
D: TRBD2; V: TRBV5-4; size: once; J: TRBJ2-5; CDR3: CASSLERTSGGQETQYF; DNA: TGTGCCAGCAGCTTGGAACGGACTAGCGGGGGTCAAGAGACCCAGTACTTC
D: TRBD2; V: TRBV5-6; size: NA; J: TRBJ2-7; CDR3: CASSWGTSGGASSYEQYF; DNA: TGTGCCAGCAGCTGGGGGACTAGCGGGGGAGCAAGCTCCTACGAGCAGTACTTC
D: NA; V: TRBV2; size: few; J: TRBJ2-7; CDR3: CASSGGEQYF; DNA: TGTGCCAGCAGTGGAGGCGAGCAGTACTTC
D: TRBD2; V: TRBV7-2; size: NA; J: TRBJ2-1; CDR3: CASSLSGGRAYNEQFF; DNA: TGTGCCAGCAGCTTATCCGGCGGGAGGGCCTACAATGAGCAGTTCTTC
D: NA; V: TRBV2; size: few; J: TRBJ2-7; CDR3: CASSYSYEQYF; DNA: TGTGCCAGCTCTTACTCCTACGAGCAGTACTTC
D: TRBD2; V: TRBV11-1; size: NA; J: TRBJ2-5; CDR3: CASSRGTSWDQETQYF; DNA: TGTGCCAGCAGCCGGGGGACTAGCTGGGACCAAGAGACCCAGTACTTC
D: TRBD1; V: TRBV30; size: NA; J: TRBJ1-5; CDR3: CAWSAGTGGQPQHF; DNA: TGTGCCTGGAGTGCTGGGACAGGGGGCCAGCCCCAGCATTTT
D: NA; V: TRBV7-3; size: many; J: TRBJ1-3; CDR3: CASSVGGDSGNTIYF; DNA: TGTGCCAGCAGCGTAGGCGGTGACTCTGGAAACACCATATATTTT
D: NA; V: TRBV25-1; size: NA; J: TRBJ2-3; CDR3: CASSGGTVTDTQYF; DNA: TGTGCCAGCAGTGGAGGGACTGTCACAGATACGCAGTATTTT
D: TRBD1; V: TRBV7-3; size: NA; J: TRBJ1-6; CDR3: CASSLDRGNSPLHF; DNA: TGTGCCAGCAGCTTAGACAGGGGGAATTCACCCCTCCACTTT
D: TRBD1; V: TRBV6-6; size: NA; J: TRBJ2-5; CDR3: CASRAGGQETQYF; DNA: TGTGCCAGCAGGGCAGGGGGCCAAGAGACCCAGTACTTC
D: NA; V: TRBV5-1; size: NA; J: TRBJ2-1; CDR3: CASCPMGVTQDEQFF; DNA: TGCGCCAGCTGCCCAATGGGCGTAACTCAGGATGAGCAGTTCTTC
D: TRBD2; V: TRBV14; size: NA; J: TRBJ2-7; CDR3: CASSQVGTSGFNQQYF; DNA: TGTGCCAGCAGCCAAGTTGGGACTAGCGGGTTTAACCAGCAGTACTTC
D: NA; V: TRBV28; size: NA; J: TRBJ2-1; CDR3: CASNTGSSYNEQFF; DNA: TGTGCCAGCAACACAGGGAGCTCCTACAATGAGCAGTTCTTC
D: NA; V: TRBV19; size: few; J: TRBJ1-5; CDR3: CASSGDRNQPQHF; DNA: TGTGCCAGTAGTGGAGACAGGAATCAGCCCCAGCATTTT
D: NA; V: TRBV6-6; size: NA; J: TRBJ1-3; CDR3: CASGKVGGSGNTIYF; DNA: TGTGCCAGCGGTAAGGTAGGGGGATCTGGAAACACCATATATTTT
D: TRBD2; V: TRBV19; size: few; J: TRBJ2-7; CDR3: CASSIGEGFYEQYF; DNA: TGTGCCAGTAGTATCGGGGAGGGGTTCTACGAGCAGTACTTC
D: NA; V: TRBV7-3; size: NA; J: TRBJ1-1; CDR3: CASSLNTGGNTEAFF; DNA: TGTGCCAGCAGCTTAAATACCGGAGGGAACACTGAAGCTTTCTTT
D: TRBD2; V: TRBV19; size: NA; J: TRBJ2-7; CDR3: CASSRSWTSGSTYEQYF; DNA: TGTGCCAGTAGTAGGTCTTGGACTAGCGGGTCCACCTACGAGCAGTACTTC
D: TRBD1; V: TRBV5-8; size: NA; J: TRBJ1-2; CDR3: CASSLGQGALQNGYTF; DNA: TGTGCCAGCAGCTTGGGACAGGGGGCGCTTCAAAATGGCTACACCTTC
D: TRBD1; V: TRBV19; size: NA; J: TRBJ2-7; CDR3: CASSARTGASYEQYF; DNA: TGTGCCAGTAGTGCCCGGACAGGGGCGAGCTACGAGCAGTACTTC
D: NA; V: TRBV11-2; size: few; J: TRBJ2-3; CDR3: CASSGGWRNTDTQYF; DNA: TGTGCCAGCAGCGGAGGCTGGCGAAACACAGATACGCAGTATTTT
D: TRBD1; V: TRBV7-9; size: NA; J: TRBJ1-2; CDR3: CASSSVGQGGGYTF; DNA: TGTGCCAGCAGCTCTGTCGGACAGGGGGGTGGCTACACCTTC
D: TRBD2; V: TRBV27; size: NA; J: TRBJ2-7; CDR3: CASSDLATGGGYEQYF; DNA: TGTGCCAGCAGCGACCTAGCGACGGGCGGGGGTTACGAGCAGTACTTC
D: TRBD1; V: TRBV6-4; size: NA; J: TRBJ2-3; CDR3: CASSRGQGGGDTQYF; DNA: TGTGCCAGCAGCCGGGGACAGGGAGGCGGAGATACGCAGTATTTT
D: NA; V: TRBV10-1; size: few; J: TRBJ2-1; CDR3: CAHGLPSSYNEQFF; DNA: TGCGCCCACGGACTCCCGAGCTCCTACAATGAGCAGTTCTTC
D: NA; V: TRBV5-6; size: NA; J: TRBJ2-7; CDR3: CASSWQGGHEQYF; DNA: TGTGCCAGCAGCTGGCAGGGCGGCCACGAGCAGTACTTC
D: TRBD2; V: TRBV5-1; size: NA; J: TRBJ2-3; CDR3: CASSSGTSVRGTDTQYF; DNA: TGCGCCAGCAGCTCCGGGACTAGCGTTAGGGGGACAGATACGCAGTATTTT
D: TRBD1; V: TRBV18; size: once; J: TRBJ1-6; CDR3: CASSLTGTGENSPLHF; DNA: TGTGCCAGCTCACTTACCGGGACAGGGGAGAATTCACCCCTCCACTTT
D: NA; V: TRBV21-1; size: NA; J: TRBJ2-1; CDR3: CASSTHPADRSSYNEQFF; DNA: TGTGCCAGCAGCACACACCCAGCTGACAGGAGCTCCTACAATGAGCAGTTCTTC
D: NA; V: TRBV5-1; size: NA; J: TRBJ1-2; CDR3: CASSSGTQRGGYTF; DNA: TGCGCCAGCAGCTCCGGGACACAAAGGGGAGGCTACACCTTC
D: NA; V: TRBV5-1; size: NA; J: TRBJ1-2; CDR3: CASSLAWATGNGYTF; DNA: TGCGCCAGCAGCTTGGCTTGGGCGACGGGAAATGGCTACACCTTC
D: NA; V: TRBV28; size: NA; J: TRBJ1-4; CDR3: CASTIRTNEKLFF; DNA: TGTGCCAGCACGATCAGGACTAATGAAAAACTGTTTTTT
D: TRBD1; V: TRBV27; size: NA; J: TRBJ2-7; CDR3: CASSPSGQGPYEQYF; DNA: TGTGCCAGCAGTCCCTCGGGACAGGGGCCCTACGAGCAGTACTTC
D: NA; V: TRBV5-1; size: NA; J: TRBJ2-5; CDR3: CASSSQQETQYF; DNA: TGCGCCAGCAGCTCCCAACAAGAGACCCAGTACTTC
D: TRBD1; V: TRBV7-7; size: NA; J: TRBJ2-1; CDR3: CASSLSQGAGWEQFF; DNA: TGTGCTAGCAGCTTGAGTCAGGGGGCTGGGTGGGAGCAGTTCTTC
D: NA; V: TRBV27; size: NA; J: TRBJ1-6; CDR3: CASWADRYSPLHF; DNA: TGTGCCTCCTGGGCAGATAGATATTCACCCCTCCACTTT
D: TRBD1; V: TRBV25-1; size: NA; J: TRBJ1-2; CDR3: CASSPDRGGYTF; DNA: TGTGCCAGCAGTCCCGACAGGGGTGGCTACACCTTC
D: NA; V: TRBV15; size: NA; J: TRBJ2-1; CDR3: CATSRGVIDSDNEQFF; DNA: TGTGCCACCAGCAGAGGGGTGATTGATAGCGACAATGAGCAGTTCTTC
D: TRBD2; V: TRBV9; size: NA; J: TRBJ2-5; CDR3: CASSVGSGGETQYF; DNA: TGTGCCAGCAGCGTAGGAAGCGGGGGGGAGACCCAGTACTTC
D: TRBD1; V: TRBV5-6; size: NA; J: TRBJ1-3; CDR3: CASSPGQVISGNTIYF; DNA: TGTGCCAGCAGCCCAGGACAGGTGATCTCTGGAAACACCATATATTTT
D: TRBD2; V: TRBV27; size: NA; J: TRBJ2-7; CDR3: CASRPRRESYEQYF; DNA: TGTGCCAGCAGACCCAGGCGGGAGAGCTACGAGCAGTACTTC
D: TRBD1; V: TRBV5-4; size: NA; J: TRBJ2-7; CDR3: CASSSRGQGVPEQYF; DNA: TGTGCCAGCAGCTCCCGGGGACAGGGGGTTCCCGAGCAGTACTTC
D: TRBD2; V: TRBV9; size: NA; J: TRBJ2-5; CDR3: CASSASGAIQETQYF; DNA: TGTGCCAGCAGTGCTAGCGGGGCAATCCAAGAGACCCAGTACTTC
D: NA; V: TRBV9; size: NA; J: TRBJ1-5; CDR3: CASSPQGEQPQHF; DNA: TGTGCCAGCAGCCCACAGGGCGAGCAGCCCCAGCATTTT
D: NA; V: TRBV28; size: NA; J: TRBJ1-1; CDR3: CASSRSRVWDRNTEAFF; DNA: TGTGCCAGCAGTAGGTCGAGGGTCTGGGATCGTAACACTGAAGCTTTCTTT
D: TRBD2; V: TRBV6-4; size: NA; J: TRBJ2-7; CDR3: CASSEGAGAYEQYF; DNA: TGTGCCAGCAGTGAAGGAGCGGGGGCGTACGAGCAGTACTTC
D: TRBD1; V: TRBV7-8; size: NA; J: TRBJ1-6; CDR3: CASSRGQEKSPLHF; DNA: TGTGCCAGCAGCCGAGGACAGGAAAAATCACCCCTCCACTTT
D: TRBD1; V: TRBV9; size: NA; J: TRBJ2-5; CDR3: CASSVVTGGIQETQYF; DNA: TGTGCCAGCAGCGTAGTCACAGGGGGTATCCAAGAGACCCAGTACTTC